The 5 T cell receptor beta chains listed next were all sequenced from one sample in a study of vaccination effects on CD4 cells after COVID-19. Method: immunoSEQ multiplex PCR; TCRdb's copy keeps in-frame clones and lacks some. Of 25,000 to 30,000 clones listed, 55% to 85% are singletons. These receptors have no known antigen. Before sequencing, viral peptide pools were used by the ViraFEST assay to expand antigen-specific CD4+ T cells. Culture lasted about 10 days before CD4+ T cell isolation. Two doses of BNT162b2 or mRNA-1273 vaccine were administered to participants. The starting material was CD4+ T cells from PBMCs cultured with HCoV-NL63 spike peptides, obtained after COVID-19 vaccination. Source of these receptors: a human donor who received a COVID-19 vaccine.

This chain connects TRBV3-1 (or the pseudogene TRBV3-2) to TRBJ2-4, with TRBD2 matching 13 bases. Germline CDR1 LGHDT, CDR2 YNNKEL (reference sequence). Unmatched junction bases numbered 8, after V lost 0 bases and J lost 15 bases. The CDR3 is 15 amino acids. For the CDR3, the DNA is TGTGCCAGCAGCCAAGATGCGGGACTAGCGGGGAGTCCGTACTTC. Encoded protein: CASSQDAGLAGSPYF.

J is TRBJ1-6 and V is TRBV19; D is ambiguous. V shed 7 bases and J shed 8 bases, with 15 bases lying between them. The CDR3 covers 14 residues. The germline CDR1 and CDR2 sequences are LNHDA and SQIVND (reference sequence). The CDR3 nucleotides read TGTGCCAGTATCCCGAGACTATGGTATTCACCCCTCCACTTT. Translated, it gives CASIPRLWYSPLHF.

The gene calls are TRBV9 and TRBJ2-2, with 8 positions matching TRBD2. The V gene end was trimmed by 5 bases and the J gene end by 7 bases; junction bases not matched to a gene: 16. CDR1 is SGDLS and CDR2 is YYNGEE in the germline V gene. The CDR3 consists of 17 residues. The CDR3 nucleotides read TGTGCCAGCAGGATGGCCACCAGCGGGAGTGGGGTCGGGGAGCTGTTTTTT. Its protein is CASRMATSGSGVGELFF.

CDR3 DNA: TGTGCCAGCTCACAAAACTACGAGCAGTACTTC. As protein: CASSQNYEQYF. The rearrangement links TRBV18 to TRBJ2-7; D gene ambiguous. There are 11 residues in the CDR3. Germline V gene sequence: CDR1 KGHSH, CDR2 LQKENI. The germline V and J ends were trimmed by 4 bases and 3 bases, with 4 bases remaining between them.

The CDR3 loop reads CASSFLTLEAFF. The CDR3 DNA reads as TGTGCCAGCAGTTTTCTAACCCTTGAAGCTTTCTTT. The chain couples TRBV12-3 or TRBV12-4 to TRBJ1-1, with D hard to call. Trimming took 3 bases from V and 7 from J, leaving 9 bases between them. The CDR3 consists of 12 residues.